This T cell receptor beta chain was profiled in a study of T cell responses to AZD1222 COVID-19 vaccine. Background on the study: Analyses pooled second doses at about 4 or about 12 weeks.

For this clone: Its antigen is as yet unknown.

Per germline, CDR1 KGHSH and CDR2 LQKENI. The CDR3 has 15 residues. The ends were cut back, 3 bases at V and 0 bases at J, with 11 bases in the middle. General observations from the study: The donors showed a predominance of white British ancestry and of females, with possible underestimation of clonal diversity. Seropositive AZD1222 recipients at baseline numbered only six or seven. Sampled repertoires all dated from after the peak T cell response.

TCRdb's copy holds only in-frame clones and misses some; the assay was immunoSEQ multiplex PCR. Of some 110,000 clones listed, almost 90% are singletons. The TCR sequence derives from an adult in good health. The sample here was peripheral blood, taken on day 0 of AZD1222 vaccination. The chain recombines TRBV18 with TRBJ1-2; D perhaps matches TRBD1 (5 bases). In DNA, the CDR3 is TGTGCCAGCTCACCGGGGCAGAGCTCTAACTATGGCTACACCTTC. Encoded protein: CASSPGQSSNYGYTF. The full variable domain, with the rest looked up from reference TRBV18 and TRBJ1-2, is NAGVMQNPRHLVRRRGQEARLRCSPMKGHSHVYWYRQLPEEGLKFMVYLQKENIIDESGMPKERFSAEFPKEGPSILRIQQVVRGDSAAYFCASSPGQSSNYGYTFGSGTRLTVV.